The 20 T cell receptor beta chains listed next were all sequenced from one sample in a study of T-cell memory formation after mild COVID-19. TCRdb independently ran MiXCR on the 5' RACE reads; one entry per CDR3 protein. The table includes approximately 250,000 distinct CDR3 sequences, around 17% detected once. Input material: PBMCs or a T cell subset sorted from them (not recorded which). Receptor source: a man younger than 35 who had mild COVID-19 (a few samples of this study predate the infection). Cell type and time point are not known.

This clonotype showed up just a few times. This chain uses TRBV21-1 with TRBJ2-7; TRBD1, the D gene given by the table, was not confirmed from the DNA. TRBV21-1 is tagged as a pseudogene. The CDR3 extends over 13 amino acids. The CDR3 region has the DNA TGTGCCAGCAGGCAGGGTCGTAGCCACGAGCAGTACGTC. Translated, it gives CASRQGRSHEQYV.

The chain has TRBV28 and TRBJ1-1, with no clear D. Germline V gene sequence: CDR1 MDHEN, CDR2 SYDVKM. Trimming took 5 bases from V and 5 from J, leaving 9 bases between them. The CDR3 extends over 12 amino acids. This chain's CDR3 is CASSATGTEAFF. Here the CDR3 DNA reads TGTGCCAGCAGTGCCACGGGAACTGAAGCTTTCTTT.

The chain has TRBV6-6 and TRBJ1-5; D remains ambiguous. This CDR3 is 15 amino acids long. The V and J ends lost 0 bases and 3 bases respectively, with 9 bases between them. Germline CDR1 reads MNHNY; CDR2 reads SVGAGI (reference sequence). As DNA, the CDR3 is TGTGCCAGCAGTTACTCCGAAGGTATCAATCAGCCCCAGCATTTT. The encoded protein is CASSYSEGINQPQHF.

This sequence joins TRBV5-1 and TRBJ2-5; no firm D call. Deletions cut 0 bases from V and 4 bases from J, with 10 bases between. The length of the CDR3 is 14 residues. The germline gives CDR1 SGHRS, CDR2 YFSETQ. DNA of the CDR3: TGCGCCAGCAGCTTGGAGTCAGTACGAGAGACCCAGTACTTC. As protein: CASSLESVRETQYF.

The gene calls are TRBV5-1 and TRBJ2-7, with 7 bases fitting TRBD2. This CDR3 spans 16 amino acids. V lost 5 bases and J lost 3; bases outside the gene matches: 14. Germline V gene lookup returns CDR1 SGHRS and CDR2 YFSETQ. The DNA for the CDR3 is TGCGCCAGCAGACTGGAGGCTAGCGGTGGCCGCTACGAGCAGTACTTC. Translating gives CASRLEASGGRYEQYF. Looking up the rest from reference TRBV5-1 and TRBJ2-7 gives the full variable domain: KAGVTQTPRYLIKTRGQQVTLSCSPISGHRSVSWYQQTPGQGLQFLFEYFSETQRNKGNFPGRFSGRQFSNSRSEMNVSTLELGDSALYLCASRLEASGGRYEQYFGPGTRLTVT.

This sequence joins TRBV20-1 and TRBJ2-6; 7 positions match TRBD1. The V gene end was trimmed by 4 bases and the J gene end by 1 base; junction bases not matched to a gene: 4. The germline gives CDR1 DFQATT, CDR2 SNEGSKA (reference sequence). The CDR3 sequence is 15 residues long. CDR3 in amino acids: CSAKRGPSGANVLTF. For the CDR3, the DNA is TGCAGTGCTAAAAGGGGGCCATCTGGGGCCAACGTCCTGACTTTC.

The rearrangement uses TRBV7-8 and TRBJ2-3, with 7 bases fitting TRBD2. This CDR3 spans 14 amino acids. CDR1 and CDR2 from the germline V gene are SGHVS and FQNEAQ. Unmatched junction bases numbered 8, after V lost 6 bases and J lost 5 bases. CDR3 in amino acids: CASRRAGWGDTQYF. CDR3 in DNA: TGTGCCAGCAGACGAGCGGGGTGGGGAGATACGCAGTATTTT.

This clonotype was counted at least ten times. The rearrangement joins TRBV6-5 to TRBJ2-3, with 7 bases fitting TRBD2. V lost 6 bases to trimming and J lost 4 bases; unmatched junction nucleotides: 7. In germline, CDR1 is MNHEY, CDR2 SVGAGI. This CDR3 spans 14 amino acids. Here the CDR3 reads CASRSFGGSDTQYF. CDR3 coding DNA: TGTGCCAGCAGGTCTTTCGGGGGGTCAGATACGCAGTATTTT.

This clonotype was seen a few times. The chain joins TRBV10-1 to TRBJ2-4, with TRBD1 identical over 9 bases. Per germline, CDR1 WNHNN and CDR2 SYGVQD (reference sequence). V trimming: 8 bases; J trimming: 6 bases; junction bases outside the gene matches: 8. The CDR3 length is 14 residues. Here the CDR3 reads CASREQGARNIQYF. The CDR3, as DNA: TGCGCCAGCCGAGAACAGGGGGCCCGAAACATTCAGTACTTC.

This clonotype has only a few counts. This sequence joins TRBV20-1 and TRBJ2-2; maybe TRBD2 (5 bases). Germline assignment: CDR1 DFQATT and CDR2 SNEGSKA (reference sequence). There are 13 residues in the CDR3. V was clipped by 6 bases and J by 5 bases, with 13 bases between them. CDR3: CSAPSRGTGELFF. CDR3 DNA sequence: TGCAGTGCCCCTTCCCGGGGAACCGGGGAGCTGTTTTTT.

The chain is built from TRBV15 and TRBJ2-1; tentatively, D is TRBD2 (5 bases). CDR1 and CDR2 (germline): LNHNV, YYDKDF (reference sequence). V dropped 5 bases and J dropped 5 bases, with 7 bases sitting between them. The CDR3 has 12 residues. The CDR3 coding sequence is TGTGCCACCAGCGGACTCGACAATGAGCAGTTCTTC. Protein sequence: CATSGLDNEQFF.

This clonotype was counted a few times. This chain's CDR3 is CASSLGLAGQKVGYEQYF. The CDR3 DNA is TGTGCCAGCAGCCTGGGACTAGCGGGCCAGAAGGTGGGTTACGAGCAGTACTTC. V and J are TRBV7-2 and TRBJ2-7; 12 nucleotides match TRBD2. V dropped 5 bases and J dropped 4; count of bases not matched to a gene: 15. Germline V gene sequence: CDR1 SGHTA, CDR2 FQGNSA. The CDR3 covers 18 residues.

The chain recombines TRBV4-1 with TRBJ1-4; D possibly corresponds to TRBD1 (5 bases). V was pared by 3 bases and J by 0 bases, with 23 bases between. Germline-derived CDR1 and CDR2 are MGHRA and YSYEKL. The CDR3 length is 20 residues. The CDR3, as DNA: TGCGCCAGCAGCCACCTTCCCCCAGGGTTTTCTGGGGCAACTAATGAAAAACTGTTTTTT. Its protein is CASSHLPPGFSGATNEKLFF.

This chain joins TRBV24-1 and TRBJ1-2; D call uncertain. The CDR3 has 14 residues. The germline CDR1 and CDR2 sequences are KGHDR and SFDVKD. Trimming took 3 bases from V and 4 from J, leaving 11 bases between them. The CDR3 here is CATSDTSTAYGYTF. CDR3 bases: TGTGCCACCAGTGATACGTCGACGGCCTATGGCTACACCTTC.

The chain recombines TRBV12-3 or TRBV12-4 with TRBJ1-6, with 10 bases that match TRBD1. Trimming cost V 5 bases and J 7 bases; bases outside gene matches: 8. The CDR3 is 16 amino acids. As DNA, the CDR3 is TGTGCCAGCAGTATCGACAGGGGGCAACAAAATTCACCCCTCCACTTT. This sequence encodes CASSIDRGQQNSPLHF.

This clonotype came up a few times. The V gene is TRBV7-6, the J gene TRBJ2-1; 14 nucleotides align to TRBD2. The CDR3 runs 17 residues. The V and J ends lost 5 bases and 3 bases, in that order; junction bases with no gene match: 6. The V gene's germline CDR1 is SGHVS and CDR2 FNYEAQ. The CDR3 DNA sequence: TGTGCCAGCAGCCGCCGACTAGCGGGGGGGCTCTACAATGAGCAGTTCTTC. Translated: CASSRRLAGGLYNEQFF.

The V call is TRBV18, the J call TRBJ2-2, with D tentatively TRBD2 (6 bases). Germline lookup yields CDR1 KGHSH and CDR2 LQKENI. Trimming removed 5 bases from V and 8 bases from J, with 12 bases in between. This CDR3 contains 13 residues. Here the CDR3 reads CASSFSSAGELFF. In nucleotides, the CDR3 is TGTGCCAGCTCATTCTCTAGCGCTGGGGAGCTGTTTTTT.

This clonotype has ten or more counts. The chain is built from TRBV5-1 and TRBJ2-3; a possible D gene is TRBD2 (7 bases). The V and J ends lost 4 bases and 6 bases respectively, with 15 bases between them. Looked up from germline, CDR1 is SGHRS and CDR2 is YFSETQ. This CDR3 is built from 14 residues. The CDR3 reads CASSEGGASDTQYF. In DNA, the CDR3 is TGCGCCAGCAGCGAAGGGGGGGCGTCGGATACGCAGTATTTT.

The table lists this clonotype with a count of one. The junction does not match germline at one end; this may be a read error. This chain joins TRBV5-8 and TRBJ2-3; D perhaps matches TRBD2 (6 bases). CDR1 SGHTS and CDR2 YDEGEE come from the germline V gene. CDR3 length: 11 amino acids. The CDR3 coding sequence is TGTGCCAGCAGCTCGGCCCGGGAGCGTTCTTTT. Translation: CASSSARERSF. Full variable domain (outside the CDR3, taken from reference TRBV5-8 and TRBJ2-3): EAGVTQSPTHLIKTRGQQATLRCSPISGHTSVYWYQQALGLGLQFLLWYDEGEERNRGNFPPRFSGRQFPNYSSELNVNALELEDSALYLCASSSARERSFGPGTRLTVL.

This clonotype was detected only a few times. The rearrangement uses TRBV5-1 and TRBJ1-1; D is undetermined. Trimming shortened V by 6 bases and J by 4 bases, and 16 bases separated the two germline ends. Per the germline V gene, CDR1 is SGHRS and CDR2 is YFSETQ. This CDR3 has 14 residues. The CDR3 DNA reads TGCGCCAGCAATCCGAGGTCCCCACCCACTGAAGCTTTCTTT. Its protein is CASNPRSPPTEAFF.